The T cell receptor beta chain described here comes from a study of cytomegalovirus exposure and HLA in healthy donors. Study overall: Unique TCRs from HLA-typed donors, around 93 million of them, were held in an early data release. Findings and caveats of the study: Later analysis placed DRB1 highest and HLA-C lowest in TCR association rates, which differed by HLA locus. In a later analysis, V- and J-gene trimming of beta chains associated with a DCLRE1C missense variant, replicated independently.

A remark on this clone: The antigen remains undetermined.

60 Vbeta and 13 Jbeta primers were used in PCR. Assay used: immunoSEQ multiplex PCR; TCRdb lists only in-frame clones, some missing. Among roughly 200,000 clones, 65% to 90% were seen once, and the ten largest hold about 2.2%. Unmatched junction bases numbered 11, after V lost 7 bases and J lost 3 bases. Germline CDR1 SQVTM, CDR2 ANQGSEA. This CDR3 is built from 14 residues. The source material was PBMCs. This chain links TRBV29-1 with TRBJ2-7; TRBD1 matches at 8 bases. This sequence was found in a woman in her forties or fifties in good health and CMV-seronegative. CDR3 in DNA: TGCAGCGCCCACACCGGGACAGGAGACTACGAGCAGTACTTC. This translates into CSAHTGTGDYEQYF.